The 4 T cell receptor beta chains in this list originate from one sample, sequenced in a study of human T cells and chemical hapten exposure. MiXCR, run by TCRdb on the RACE reads, gives a single entry per CDR3 protein. The sample includes roughly 38,000 distinct CDR3 sequences, 6.5% to 8% seen only once; the top ten take about 1.2%. Described time point: pre-sensitization, week 0. Treatment here: therapeutic diphenylcyclopropenone sensitization with weekly scalp DPC. The sample was whole blood, taken in connection with sensitization to the hapten diphenylcyclopropenone (DPC). These receptors came from a woman aged 45-65 years with alopecia areata. Some clones in this sample may be carry-over from other donors' samples.

This clonotype occurred many times. V usage is TRBV18 and J usage is TRBJ2-3; D remains ambiguous. Trimming left V 3 bases short and J 6 bases short, with 7 bases between. CDR1 KGHSH and CDR2 LQKENI come from the germline V gene. The CDR3 is 12 residues long. CDR3 loop: CASSPSRDTQYF. The CDR3 DNA sequence: TGTGCCAGCTCACCGTCACGGGATACGCAGTATTTT.

This clonotype has ten or more counts. The chain employs TRBV29-1 and TRBJ2-5, with D unresolved. Germline CDR1 and CDR2: SQVTM and ANQGSEA. V was clipped by 4 bases and J by 5 bases, with 8 bases between them. This CDR3 is built from 11 residues. CDR3 nucleotides: TGCAGCGTTGGAAAGAGGGAGACCCAGTACTTC. Translation: CSVGKRETQYF.

In the case of this clonotype: The conserved phenylalanine or tryptophan is not found at the CDR3 terminus, so this likely reflects a read error. In nucleotides, the CDR3 is TGTGCCAGCTCACCACCGACTTACAATGAGCAGTTCTCC. Its translation: CASSPPTYNEQFS. The chain carries TRBV18 and TRBJ2-1; D not resolved. The CDR3 is 13 amino acids. The V end was cut by 0 bases, the J end by 4 bases, with 4 bases between. Per the germline V gene, CDR1 is KGHSH and CDR2 is LQKENI.

The chain uses TRBV2 and TRBJ2-7; TRBD2 matches at 7 bases. Unmatched junction bases numbered 14, after V lost 8 bases and J lost 1 base. This CDR3 has 16 amino acids. Germline assignment: CDR1 SNHLY and CDR2 FYNNEI. The CDR3 protein is CASYSADGGGSYEQYF. The CDR3 coding sequence is TGTGCCAGCTACTCAGCTGACGGGGGAGGGTCCTACGAGCAGTACTTC.